These 11 T cell receptor beta chains were all obtained from the same sample, sequenced in a study of shared clonotypes between healthy human individuals. The assay was immunoSEQ multiplex PCR, and TCRdb's table has in-frame clones only and misses some. The sample includes fewer than 400,000 clones, approximately 79% of them seen just once. The specimen sequenced was memory CD4+ T cells sorted from blood. Subset: CD45RA-negative fraction. These receptors were taken from a man in his thirties or forties in good health.

This chain connects TRBV7-8 to TRBJ1-1; D perhaps matches TRBD1 (5 bases). Looked up from germline, CDR1 is SGHVS and CDR2 is FQNEAQ. The CDR3 runs to 15 residues. The V end lost 0 bases, the J end lost 4 bases, and 12 bases lay between the germline ends. The DNA for the CDR3 is TGTGCCAGCAGCTTAGCGGGGTGGGGGAGCACTGAAGCTTTCTTT. Protein: CASSLAGWGSTEAFF.

This chain joins TRBV5-6 and TRBJ2-1; D unclear. CDR3 length equals 11 residues. Germline V gives CDR1 SGHDT, CDR2 YYEEEE. Between the trimmed V and J ends, which lost 1 base and 10 bases, there was a span of 6 bases. CDR3 nucleotide sequence: TGTGCCAGCAGCTTGATCCTCGAGCAGTTCTTC. This translates into CASSLILEQFF.

The chain combines TRBV28 with TRBJ1-5; D is possibly TRBD1 (6 bases). The CDR3 is 15 residues long. Germline lookup yields CDR1 MDHEN and CDR2 SYDVKM. Trimming cost V 2 bases and J 0 bases, with 8 bases left between them. CDR3 nucleotide sequence: TGTGCCAGCAGTTTACGGGGACATAGCAATCAGCCCCAGCATTTT. It is translated as CASSLRGHSNQPQHF.

This chain joins TRBV6-1 and TRBJ2-1, with 9 bases aligning to TRBD1. Germline CDR1 reads MNHNS; CDR2 reads SASEGT. V was clipped by 4 bases and J by 4 bases; unmatched bases: 8. This CDR3 contains 16 residues. This chain's CDR3 is CASSATDRGPYNEQFF. Here the CDR3 DNA reads TGTGCCAGCAGTGCCACGGACAGGGGCCCTTACAATGAGCAGTTCTTC.

About this clone itself: One end of the junction varies from germline; a read error may be responsible. The genes are TRBV6-1 and TRBJ2-2, with TRBD2 identical over 8 bases. The CDR3 has 14 residues. Germline-derived CDR1 and CDR2 are MNHNS and SASEGT. CDR3 sequence reads: CASISGSNIGELFF. CDR3 DNA: TGTGCCAGCATCAGCGGGAGTAACATCGGGGAGCTGTTTTTT.

This chain links TRBV19 with TRBJ2-5; no clear D. V was shortened by 3 bases and J by 5 bases, with 10 bases between the two germline ends. Per the germline V gene, CDR1 is LNHDA and CDR2 is SQIVND (reference sequence). This CDR3 spans 13 amino acids. CDR3 residues: CASSISPGETQYF. The DNA for the CDR3 is TGTGCCAGTAGTATTAGCCCCGGGGAGACCCAGTACTTC.

V is TRBV5-6 and J is TRBJ1-2, with D tentatively TRBD1 (5 bases). The CDR3 spans 18 residues. CDR1 SGHDT and CDR2 YYEEEE come from the germline V gene. V lost 3 bases and J 0 bases, leaving 21 bases between the germline ends. In DNA, the CDR3 is TGTGCCAGCAGCTCCCGGACATCCATTATGGTACCTAACTATGGCTACACCTTC. Encoded protein: CASSSRTSIMVPNYGYTF.

The rearrangement joins TRBV10-3 to TRBJ1-1; 11 nucleotides align to TRBD1. The CDR3 totals 14 residues. With V trimmed by 4 bases and J by 6 bases, 4 bases remained unmatched. The germline gives CDR1 ENHRY, CDR2 SYGVKD. The CDR3 DNA follows: TGTGCCATCAGTGCGGGACAGGGGGGTTCTGAAGCTTTCTTT. Its translation is CAISAGQGGSEAFF.

V and J are TRBV7-9 and TRBJ1-1, with D hard to call. CDR1 is SEHNR, CDR2 FQNEAQ, per germline (reference sequence). V was cut by 3 bases and J by 1 base, with 15 bases left in between. This CDR3 region has 16 residues. In DNA, the CDR3 is TGTGCCAGCAGCTTCTTGGGCCGGGGTCAGAACACTGAAGCTTTCTTT. Encoded protein: CASSFLGRGQNTEAFF. Variable domain in full (rest from reference TRBV7-9 and TRBJ1-1): DTGVSQNPRHKITKRGQNVTFRCDPISEHNRLYWYRQTLGQGPEFLTYFQNEAQLEKSRLLSDRFSAERPKGSFSTLEIQRTEQGDSAMYLCASSFLGRGQNTEAFFGQGTRLTVV.

The CDR3 DNA follows: TGTGCCAGTAGTGTAGCGGGGTCGAGCTCCTACAATGAGCAGTTCTTC. Protein product: CASSVAGSSSYNEQFF. The rearrangement uses TRBV19 and TRBJ2-1; 8 bases match TRBD2. There are 16 residues in the CDR3. J gave up 0 bases and V 5 bases, and 6 bases lay outside the gene matches. CDR1 is LNHDA, CDR2 SQIVND, per germline (reference sequence).

The CDR3 DNA is TGTGCCATCAGTGGCAGAGGGGGCCTTTTCCAACAGTTCTTC. This codes for CAISGRGGLFQQFF. The chain is built from TRBV10-3 and TRBJ2-1; TRBD1 matches at 7 bases. Germline V gene sequence: CDR1 ENHRY, CDR2 SYGVKD. The CDR3 length is 14 residues. V dropped 4 bases and J dropped 13; count of bases not matched to a gene: 13.